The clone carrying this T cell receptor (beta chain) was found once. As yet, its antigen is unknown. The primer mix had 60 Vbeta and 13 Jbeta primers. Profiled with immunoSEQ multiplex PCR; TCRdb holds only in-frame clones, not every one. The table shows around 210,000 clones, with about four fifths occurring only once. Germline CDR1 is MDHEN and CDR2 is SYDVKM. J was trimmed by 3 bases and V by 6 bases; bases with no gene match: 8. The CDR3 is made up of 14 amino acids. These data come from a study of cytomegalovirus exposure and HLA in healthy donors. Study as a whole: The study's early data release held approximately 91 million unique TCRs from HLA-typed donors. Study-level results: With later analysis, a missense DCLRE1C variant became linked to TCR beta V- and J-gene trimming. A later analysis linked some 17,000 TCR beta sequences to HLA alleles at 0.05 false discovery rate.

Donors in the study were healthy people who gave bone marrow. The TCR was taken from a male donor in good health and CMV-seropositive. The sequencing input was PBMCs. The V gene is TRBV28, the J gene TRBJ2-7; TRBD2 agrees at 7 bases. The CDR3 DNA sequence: TGTGCCAGCAGCCCAGAGCGGGATAACTACGAGCAGTACTTC. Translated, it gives CASSPERDNYEQYF.